Below are 2 T cell receptor beta chains sequenced from a single sample in a study of technical replicates of blood from several donors. This table comes from immunoSEQ multiplex PCR, and its TCRdb copy is limited to in-frame clones, with some not included. The sample records around 62,000 clones, more than 95% being singletons. What was sequenced was T cells isolated from PBMCs. Receptors originate from a human donor in good health.

The rearrangement joins TRBV15 to TRBJ2-3, with D tentatively TRBD1 (5 bases). V lost 5 bases, J lost 1 base, and 10 bases lay in between. This CDR3 has 14 residues. Per the germline V gene, CDR1 is LNHNV and CDR2 is YYDKDF (reference sequence). The CDR3 loop is CATSVLRGTDTQYF. Here the CDR3 DNA reads TGTGCCACCAGCGTCCTCAGGGGCACAGATACGCAGTATTTT. Filled out from reference TRBV15 and TRBJ2-3, the complete variable domain reads DAMVIQNPRYQVTQFGKPVTLSCSQTLNHNVMYWYQQKSSQAPKLLFHYYDKDFNNEADTPDNFQSRRPNTSFCFLDIRSPGLGDTAMYLCATSVLRGTDTQYFGPGTRLTVL.

The chain joins TRBV30 to TRBJ1-1, with D unclear. The V end was cut by 0 bases, the J end by 9 bases, with 11 bases between. The germline V gene encodes CDR1 GTSNPN and CDR2 SVGIG (reference sequence). CDR3 length equals 12 residues. DNA for the CDR3: TGTGCCTGGAGTGTTTGGGGAGGGCAAGCTTTCTTT. This sequence encodes CAWSVWGGQAFF.